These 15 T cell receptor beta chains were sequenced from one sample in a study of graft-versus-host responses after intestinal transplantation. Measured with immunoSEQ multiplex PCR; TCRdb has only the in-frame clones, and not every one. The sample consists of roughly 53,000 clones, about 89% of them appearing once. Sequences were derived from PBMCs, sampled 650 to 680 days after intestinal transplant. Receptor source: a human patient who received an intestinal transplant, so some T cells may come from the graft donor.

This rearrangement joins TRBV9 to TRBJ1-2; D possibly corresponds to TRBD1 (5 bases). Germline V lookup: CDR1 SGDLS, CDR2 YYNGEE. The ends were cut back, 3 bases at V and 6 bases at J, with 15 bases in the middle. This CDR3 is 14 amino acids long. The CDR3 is CASSASPKGHGYTF. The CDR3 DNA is TGTGCCAGCAGCGCCTCTCCCAAGGGGCATGGCTACACCTTC. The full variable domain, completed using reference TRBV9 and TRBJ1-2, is DSGVTQTPKHLITATGQRVTLRCSPRSGDLSVYWYQQSLDQGLQFLIQYYNGEERAKGNILERFSAQQFPDLHSELNLSSLELGDSALYFCASSASPKGHGYTFGSGTRLTVV.

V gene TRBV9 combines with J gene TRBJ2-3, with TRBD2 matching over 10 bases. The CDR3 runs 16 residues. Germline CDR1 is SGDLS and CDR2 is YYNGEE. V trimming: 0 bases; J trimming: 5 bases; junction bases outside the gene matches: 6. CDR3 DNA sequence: TGTGCCAGCAGCGTAGGGGCTAGCGGGGGCAGAGATACGCAGTATTTT. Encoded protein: CASSVGASGGRDTQYF.

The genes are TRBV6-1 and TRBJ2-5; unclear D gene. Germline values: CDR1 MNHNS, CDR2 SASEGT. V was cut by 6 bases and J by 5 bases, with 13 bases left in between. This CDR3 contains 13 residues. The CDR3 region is CASRGQNVETQYF. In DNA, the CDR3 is TGTGCCAGCAGGGGTCAGAATGTGGAGACCCAGTACTTC.

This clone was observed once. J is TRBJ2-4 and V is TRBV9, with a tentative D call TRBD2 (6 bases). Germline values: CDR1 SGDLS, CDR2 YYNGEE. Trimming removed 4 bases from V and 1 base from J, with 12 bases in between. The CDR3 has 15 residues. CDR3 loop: CASSPTAGAKNIQYF. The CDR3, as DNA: TGTGCCAGCAGCCCGACCGCGGGGGCCAAAAACATTCAGTACTTC.

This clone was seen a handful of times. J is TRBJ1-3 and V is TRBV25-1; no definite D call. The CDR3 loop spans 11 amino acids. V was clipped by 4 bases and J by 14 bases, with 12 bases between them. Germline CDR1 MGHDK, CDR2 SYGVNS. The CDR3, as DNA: TGTGCCAGCAGTGCCGTATTGCGTTTATATTTT. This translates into CASSAVLRLYF.

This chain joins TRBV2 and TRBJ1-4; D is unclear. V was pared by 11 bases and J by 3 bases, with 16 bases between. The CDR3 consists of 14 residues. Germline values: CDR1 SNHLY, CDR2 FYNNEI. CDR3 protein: CAGKERAANEKLFF. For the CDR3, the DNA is TGTGCCGGAAAGGAGAGGGCGGCTAATGAAAAACTGTTTTTT.

CDR3 bases: TGTGCCAGCAGCATGGGACAGGCGGGGAAGCAGTTCTTC. Residues: CASSMGQAGKQFF. The chain has TRBV6-6 and TRBJ2-1; 8 nucleotides agree with TRBD1. Germline CDR1 reads MNHNY; CDR2 reads SVGAGI (reference sequence). The CDR3 runs to 13 residues. V gave up 6 bases and J gave up 11 bases; unmatched junction bases: 9.

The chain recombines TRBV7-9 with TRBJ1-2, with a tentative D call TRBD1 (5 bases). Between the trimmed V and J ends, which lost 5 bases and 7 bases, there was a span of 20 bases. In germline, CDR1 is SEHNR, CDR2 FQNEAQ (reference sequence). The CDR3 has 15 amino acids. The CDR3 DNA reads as TGTGCCAGCAGCCTTCGGGGGAGGGAGCGTGTTGGCTACACCTTC. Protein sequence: CASSLRGRERVGYTF.

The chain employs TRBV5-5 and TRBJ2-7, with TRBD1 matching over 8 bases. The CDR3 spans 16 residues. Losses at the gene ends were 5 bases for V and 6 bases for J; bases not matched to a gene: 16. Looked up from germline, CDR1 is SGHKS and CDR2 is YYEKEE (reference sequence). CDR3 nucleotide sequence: TGTGCCAGCAGTGAACAGGGGGTAGGGTTTCGAGGCGAGCAGTACTTC. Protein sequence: CASSEQGVGFRGEQYF.

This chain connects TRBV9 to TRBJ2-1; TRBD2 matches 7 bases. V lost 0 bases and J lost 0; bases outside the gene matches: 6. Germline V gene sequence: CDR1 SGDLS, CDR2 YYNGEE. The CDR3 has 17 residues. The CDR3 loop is CASSVGASGGSYNEQFF. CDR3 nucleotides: TGTGCCAGCAGCGTAGGAGCTAGCGGCGGCTCCTACAATGAGCAGTTCTTC.

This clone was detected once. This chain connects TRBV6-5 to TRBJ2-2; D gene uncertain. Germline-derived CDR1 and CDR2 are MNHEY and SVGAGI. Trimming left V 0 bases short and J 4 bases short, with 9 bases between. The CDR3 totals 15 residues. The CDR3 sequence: CASSYSFWGTGELFF. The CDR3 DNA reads TGTGCCAGCAGTTACTCGTTTTGGGGCACCGGGGAGCTGTTTTTT.

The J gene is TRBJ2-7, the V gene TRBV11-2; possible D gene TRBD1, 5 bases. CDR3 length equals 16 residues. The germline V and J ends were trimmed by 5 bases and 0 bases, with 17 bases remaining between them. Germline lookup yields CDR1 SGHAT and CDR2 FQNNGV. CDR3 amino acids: CASSPRAAVSSYEQYF. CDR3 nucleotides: TGTGCCAGCAGCCCCAGGGCGGCGGTGAGCTCCTACGAGCAGTACTTC.

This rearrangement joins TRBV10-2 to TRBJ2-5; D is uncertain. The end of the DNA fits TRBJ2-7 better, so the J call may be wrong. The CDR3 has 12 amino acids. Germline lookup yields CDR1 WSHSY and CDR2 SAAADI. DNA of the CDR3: TGCGCCAGCAGTGACAGTACCTACGAGCAGTACTTC. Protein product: CASSDSTYEQYF.

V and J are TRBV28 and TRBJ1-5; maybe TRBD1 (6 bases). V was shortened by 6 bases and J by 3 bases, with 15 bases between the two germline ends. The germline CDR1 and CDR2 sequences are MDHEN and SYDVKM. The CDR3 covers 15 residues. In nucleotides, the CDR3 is TGTGCCAGCAGCCAGATAACAGGGTTCAATCAGCCCCAGCATTTT. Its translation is CASSQITGFNQPQHF.

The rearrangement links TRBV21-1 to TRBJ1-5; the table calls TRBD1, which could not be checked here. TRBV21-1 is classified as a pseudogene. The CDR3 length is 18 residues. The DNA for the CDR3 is TGTGCCAGCAGCAAAGCGACCGGTGGTCAGGGGCGAAAACAGCCCCAGCATTTT. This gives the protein CASSKATGGQGRKQPQHF.